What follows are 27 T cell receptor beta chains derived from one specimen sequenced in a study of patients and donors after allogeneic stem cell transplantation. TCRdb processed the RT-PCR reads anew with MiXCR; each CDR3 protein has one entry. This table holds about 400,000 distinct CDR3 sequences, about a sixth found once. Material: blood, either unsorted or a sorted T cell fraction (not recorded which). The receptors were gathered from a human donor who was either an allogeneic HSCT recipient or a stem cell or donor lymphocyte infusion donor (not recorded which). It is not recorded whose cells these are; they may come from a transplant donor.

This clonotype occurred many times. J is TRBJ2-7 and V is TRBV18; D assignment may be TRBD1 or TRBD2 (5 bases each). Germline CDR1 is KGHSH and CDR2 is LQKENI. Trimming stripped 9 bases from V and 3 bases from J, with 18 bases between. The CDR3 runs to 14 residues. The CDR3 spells CASSPGTGLYEQYF. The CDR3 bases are TGTGCCAGTAGCCCCGGAACGGGGCTCTACGAGCAGTACTTC.

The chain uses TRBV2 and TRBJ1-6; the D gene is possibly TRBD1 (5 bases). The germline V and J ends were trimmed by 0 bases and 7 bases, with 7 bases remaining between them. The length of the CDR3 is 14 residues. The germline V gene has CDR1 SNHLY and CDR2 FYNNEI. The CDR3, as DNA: TGTGCCAGCAGTGAAGCGTGGGGGAATTCACCCCTCCACTTT. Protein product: CASSEAWGNSPLHF.

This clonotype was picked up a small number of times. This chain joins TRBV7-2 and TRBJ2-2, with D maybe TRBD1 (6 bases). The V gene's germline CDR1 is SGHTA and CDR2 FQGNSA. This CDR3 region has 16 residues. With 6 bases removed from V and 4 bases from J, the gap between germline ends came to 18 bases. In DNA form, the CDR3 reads TGTGCCAGCAGGCGTACGGGACAAACGCTCACCGGGGAGCTGTTTTTT. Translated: CASRRTGQTLTGELFF.

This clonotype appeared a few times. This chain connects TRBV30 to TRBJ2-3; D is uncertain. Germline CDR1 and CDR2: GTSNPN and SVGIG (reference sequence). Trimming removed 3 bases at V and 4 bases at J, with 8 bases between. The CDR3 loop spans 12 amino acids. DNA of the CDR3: TGTGCCTGGAGAAAGACCTCAGATACGCAGTATTTT. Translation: CAWRKTSDTQYF.

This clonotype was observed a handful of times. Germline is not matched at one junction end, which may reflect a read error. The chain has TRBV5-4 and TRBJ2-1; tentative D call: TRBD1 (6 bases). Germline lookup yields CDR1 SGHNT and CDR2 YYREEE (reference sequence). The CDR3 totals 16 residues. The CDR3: CASSPMGRVRDNEQFF. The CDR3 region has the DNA TGTGCCAGCAGCCCGATGGGCAGGGTTAGGGACAATGAGCAGTTTTTC.

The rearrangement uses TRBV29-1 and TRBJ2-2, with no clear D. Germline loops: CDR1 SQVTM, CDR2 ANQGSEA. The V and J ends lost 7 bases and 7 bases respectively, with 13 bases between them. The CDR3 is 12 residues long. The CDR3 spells CSATIFSGELFF. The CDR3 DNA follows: TGCAGCGCCACGATCTTCAGCGGGGAGCTGTTTTTT.

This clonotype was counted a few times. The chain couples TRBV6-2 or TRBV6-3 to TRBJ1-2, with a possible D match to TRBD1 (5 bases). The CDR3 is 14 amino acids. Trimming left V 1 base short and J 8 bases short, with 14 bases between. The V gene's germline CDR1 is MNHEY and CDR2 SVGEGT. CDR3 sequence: CASSYFPDRRGYTF. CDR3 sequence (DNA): TGTGCCAGCAGTTACTTCCCAGACAGAAGGGGCTACACCTTC.

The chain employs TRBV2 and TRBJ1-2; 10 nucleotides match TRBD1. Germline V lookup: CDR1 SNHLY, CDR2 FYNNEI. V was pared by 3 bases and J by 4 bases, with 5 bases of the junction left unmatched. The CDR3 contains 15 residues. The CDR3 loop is CASSDPGQGIYGYTF. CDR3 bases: TGTGCCAGCAGTGACCCGGGACAGGGGATCTATGGCTACACCTTC.

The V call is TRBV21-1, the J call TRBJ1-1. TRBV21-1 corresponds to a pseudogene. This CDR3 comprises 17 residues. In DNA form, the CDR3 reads TGTGCCAGCAGCAAAGCGCTCAGGCAGTACCGCCACACTGAAGCTTTCTTT. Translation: CASSKALRQYRHTEAFF.

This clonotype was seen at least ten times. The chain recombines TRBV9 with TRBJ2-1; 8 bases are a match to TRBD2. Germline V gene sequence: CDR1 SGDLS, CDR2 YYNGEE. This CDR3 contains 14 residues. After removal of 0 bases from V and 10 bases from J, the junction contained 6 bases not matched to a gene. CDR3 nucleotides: TGTGCCAGCAGCGTAGAGAGGCTAGCGGGCGAGCAGTTCTTC. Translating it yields CASSVERLAGEQFF.

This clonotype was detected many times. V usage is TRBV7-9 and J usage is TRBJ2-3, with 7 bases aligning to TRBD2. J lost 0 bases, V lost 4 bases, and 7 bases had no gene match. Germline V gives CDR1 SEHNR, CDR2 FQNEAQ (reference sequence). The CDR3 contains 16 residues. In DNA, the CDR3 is TGTGCCAGCAGCTCCAGCAGGGAGGGGAGCACAGATACGCAGTATTTT. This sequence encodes CASSSSREGSTDTQYF.

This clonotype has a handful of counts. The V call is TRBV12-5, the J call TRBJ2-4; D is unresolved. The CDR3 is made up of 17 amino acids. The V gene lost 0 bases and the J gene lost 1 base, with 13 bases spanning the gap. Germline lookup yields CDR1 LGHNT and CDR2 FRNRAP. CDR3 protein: CASGLVPANAAKNIQYF. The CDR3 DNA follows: TGTGCTAGTGGTTTGGTACCAGCCAATGCGGCCAAAAACATTCAGTACTTC.

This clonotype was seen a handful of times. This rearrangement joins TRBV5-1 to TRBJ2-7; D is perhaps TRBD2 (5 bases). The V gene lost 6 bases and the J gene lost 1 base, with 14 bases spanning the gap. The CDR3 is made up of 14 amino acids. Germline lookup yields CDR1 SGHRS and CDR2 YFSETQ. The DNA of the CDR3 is TGCGCCAGCAAGATCCGGACTGGTTCCTACGAGCAGTACTTC. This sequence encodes CASKIRTGSYEQYF.

DNA of the CDR3: TGTGCCTGGAGTGTACAAGTCTTCGGGGGCGGCTACACCTTC. Protein product: CAWSVQVFGGGYTF. The V call is TRBV30, the J call TRBJ1-2; TRBD1 might be the D (6 bases). Germline V CDR1 and CDR2: GTSNPN, SVGIG (reference sequence). With 0 bases removed from V and 8 bases from J, the gap between germline ends came to 16 bases. This CDR3 has 14 residues.

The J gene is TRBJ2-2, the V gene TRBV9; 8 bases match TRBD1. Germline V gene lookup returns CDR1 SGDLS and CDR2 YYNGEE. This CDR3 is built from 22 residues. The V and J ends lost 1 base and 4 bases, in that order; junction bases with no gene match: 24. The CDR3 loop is CASSVKSGVWRLGQVFTGELFF. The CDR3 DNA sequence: TGTGCCAGCAGCGTAAAATCCGGTGTATGGAGGTTGGGACAGGTTTTCACCGGGGAGCTGTTTTTT.

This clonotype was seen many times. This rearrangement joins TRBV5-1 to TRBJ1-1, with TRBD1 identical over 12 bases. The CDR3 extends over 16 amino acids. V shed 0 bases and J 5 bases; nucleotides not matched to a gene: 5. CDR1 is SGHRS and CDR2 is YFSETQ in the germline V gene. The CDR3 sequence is CASSLEGQGARTEAFF. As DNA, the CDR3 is TGCGCCAGCAGCTTGGAGGGACAGGGGGCGCGGACTGAAGCTTTCTTT.

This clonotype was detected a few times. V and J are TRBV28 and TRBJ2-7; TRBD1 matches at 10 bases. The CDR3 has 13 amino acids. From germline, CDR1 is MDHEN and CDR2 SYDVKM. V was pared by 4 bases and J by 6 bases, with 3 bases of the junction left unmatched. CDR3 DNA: TGTGCCAGCAGTTGGCGGGACAGGGGCGAGCAGTACTTC. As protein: CASSWRDRGEQYF.

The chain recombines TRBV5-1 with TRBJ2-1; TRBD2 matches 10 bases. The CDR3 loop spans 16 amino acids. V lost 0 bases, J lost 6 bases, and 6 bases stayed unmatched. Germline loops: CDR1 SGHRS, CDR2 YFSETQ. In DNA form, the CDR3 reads TGCGCCAGCAGCTTGGCCCTAGCGGGAGAGGTCAATGAGCAGTTCTTC. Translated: CASSLALAGEVNEQFF.

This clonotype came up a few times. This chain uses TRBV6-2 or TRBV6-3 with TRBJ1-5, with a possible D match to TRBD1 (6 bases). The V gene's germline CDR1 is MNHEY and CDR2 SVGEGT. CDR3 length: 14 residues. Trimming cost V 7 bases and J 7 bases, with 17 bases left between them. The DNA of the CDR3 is TGTGCCAGCAACCTTTACAGGGACGGGCAGCCCCAGCATTTT. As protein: CASNLYRDGQPQHF.

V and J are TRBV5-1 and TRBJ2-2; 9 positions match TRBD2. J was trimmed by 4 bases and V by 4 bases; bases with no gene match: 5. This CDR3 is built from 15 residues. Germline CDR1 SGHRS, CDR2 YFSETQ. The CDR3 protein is CASSATSGTTGELFF. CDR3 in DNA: TGCGCCAGCAGCGCGACTAGCGGAACCACCGGGGAGCTGTTTTTT.

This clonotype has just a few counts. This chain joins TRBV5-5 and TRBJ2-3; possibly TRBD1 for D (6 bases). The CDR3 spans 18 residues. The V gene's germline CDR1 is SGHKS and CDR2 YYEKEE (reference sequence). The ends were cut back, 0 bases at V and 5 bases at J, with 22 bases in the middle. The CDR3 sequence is CASSLDRGTRNLRDTQYF. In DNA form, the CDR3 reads TGTGCCAGCAGCTTGGATCGTGGGACACGGAATTTGAGAGATACGCAGTATTTT.

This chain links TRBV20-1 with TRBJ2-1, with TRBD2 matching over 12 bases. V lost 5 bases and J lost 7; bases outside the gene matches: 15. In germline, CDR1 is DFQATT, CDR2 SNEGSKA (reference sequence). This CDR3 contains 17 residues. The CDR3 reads CSAPSGRAFSRRNEQFF. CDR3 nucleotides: TGCAGTGCTCCTAGCGGGAGGGCCTTTAGTAGAAGGAATGAGCAGTTCTTC.

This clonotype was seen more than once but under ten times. CDR3 residues: CSVERQFRNTEAFF. The CDR3, as DNA: TGCAGCGTTGAAAGACAGTTTCGGAACACTGAAGCTTTCTTT. The rearrangement links TRBV29-1 to TRBJ1-1, with a weak D call TRBD1 (5 bases). Germline loops: CDR1 SQVTM, CDR2 ANQGSEA. The CDR3 consists of 14 residues. The V end was cut by 2 bases, the J end by 1 base, with 11 bases between.

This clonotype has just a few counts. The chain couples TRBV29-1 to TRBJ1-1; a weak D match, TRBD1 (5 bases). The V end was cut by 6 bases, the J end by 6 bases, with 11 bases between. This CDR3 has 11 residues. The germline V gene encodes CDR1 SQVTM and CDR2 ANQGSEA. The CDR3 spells CSVGRGSEAFF. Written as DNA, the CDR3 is TGCAGCGTCGGACGGGGCTCTGAAGCTTTCTTT.

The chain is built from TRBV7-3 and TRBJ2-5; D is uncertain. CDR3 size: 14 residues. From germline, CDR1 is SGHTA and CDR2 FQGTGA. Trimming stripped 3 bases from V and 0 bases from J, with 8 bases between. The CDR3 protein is CASSLDQYQETQYF. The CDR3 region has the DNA TGTGCCAGCAGCTTGGACCAGTACCAAGAGACCCAGTACTTC.

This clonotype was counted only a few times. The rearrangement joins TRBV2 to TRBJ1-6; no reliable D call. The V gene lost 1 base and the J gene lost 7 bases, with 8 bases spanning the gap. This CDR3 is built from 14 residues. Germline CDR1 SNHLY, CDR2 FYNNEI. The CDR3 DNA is TGTGCCAGCAGTGAAGTTCCTGGGAATTCACCCCTCCACTTT. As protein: CASSEVPGNSPLHF.

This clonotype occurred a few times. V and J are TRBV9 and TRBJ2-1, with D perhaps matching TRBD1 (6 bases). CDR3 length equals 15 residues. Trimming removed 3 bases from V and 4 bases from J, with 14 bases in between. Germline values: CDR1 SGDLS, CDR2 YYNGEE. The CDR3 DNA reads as TGTGCCAGCAGCGAGCAACAGGGACCTTACAATGAGCAGTTCTTC. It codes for CASSEQQGPYNEQFF. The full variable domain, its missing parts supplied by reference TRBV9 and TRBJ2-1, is DSGVTQTPKHLITATGQRVTLRCSPRSGDLSVYWYQQSLDQGLQFLIQYYNGEERAKGNILERFSAQQFPDLHSELNLSSLELGDSALYFCASSEQQGPYNEQFFGPGTRLTVL.